These 9 T cell receptor beta chains were sequenced from one sample in a study of shared clonotypes between healthy human individuals. Clones were sequenced by immunoSEQ multiplex PCR, and TCRdb holds only the in-frame ones, with some missing. Of 1.6 million or so clones listed, about 98.5% are singletons. Sequenced material: naive CD4+ T cells sorted from blood. Subset denoted: CD45RA+ positively selected. The receptor source for this set is a man aged 25-45 years in good health.

The rearrangement joins TRBV10-3 to TRBJ2-7; 14 nucleotides line up with TRBD2. Germline V gene data show CDR1 as ENHRY and CDR2 as SYGVKD. The junction had 9 bases not matched to a gene; V was cut back by 4 bases and J by 4 bases. CDR3 length: 17 amino acids. The CDR3 spells CAISGPGLAGVGYEQYF. CDR3 nucleotides: TGTGCCATCAGTGGGCCGGGACTAGCGGGAGTCGGGTACGAGCAGTACTTC.

The chain combines TRBV10-3 with TRBJ1-2; D is unresolved. The V gene lost 0 bases and the J gene lost 2 bases, with 13 bases spanning the gap. This CDR3 is 16 amino acids long. Germline CDR1 ENHRY, CDR2 SYGVKD. In DNA form, the CDR3 reads TGTGCCATCAGTGAGTCCCAGCCGAAGACGAACTATGGCTACACCTTC. It specifies CAISESQPKTNYGYTF.

V and J are TRBV18 and TRBJ2-5; a weak D match, TRBD1 (6 bases). The CDR3 has 16 amino acids. Germline CDR1 and CDR2: KGHSH and LQKENI. V was cut by 3 bases and J by 1 base, with 15 bases left in between. The CDR3 loop is CASSPMTGFSQETQYF. DNA of the CDR3: TGTGCCAGCTCACCGATGACAGGTTTCTCCCAAGAGACCCAGTACTTC. The variable domain in full, completed from reference TRBV18 and TRBJ2-5, reads NAGVMQNPRHLVRRRGQEARLRCSPMKGHSHVYWYRQLPEEGLKFMVYLQKENIIDESGMPKERFSAEFPKEGPSILRIQQVVRGDSAAYFCASSPMTGFSQETQYFGPGTRLLVL.

V usage is TRBV2 and J usage is TRBJ2-1, with 10 nucleotides matching TRBD1. V lost 6 bases and J lost 6; bases outside the gene matches: 11. The CDR3 totals 16 residues. The germline CDR1 and CDR2 sequences are SNHLY and FYNNEI. The CDR3, as DNA: TGTGCCAGCAGAGACGGACAGGGGGTGATCCCCAATGAGCAGTTCTTC. This gives the protein CASRDGQGVIPNEQFF.

The chain has TRBV18 and TRBJ2-5; no definite D call. The CDR3 is 16 residues long. The germline V gene has CDR1 KGHSH and CDR2 LQKENI. Trimming shortened V by 6 bases and J by 3 bases, and 20 bases separated the two germline ends. CDR3 amino acids: CASSPLPYSPEETQYF. CDR3 bases: TGTGCCAGCTCTCCGCTTCCCTACTCGCCTGAAGAGACCCAGTACTTC. Supplemented by reference TRBV18 and TRBJ2-5, the full variable domain reads NAGVMQNPRHLVRRRGQEARLRCSPMKGHSHVYWYRQLPEEGLKFMVYLQKENIIDESGMPKERFSAEFPKEGPSILRIQQVVRGDSAAYFCASSPLPYSPEETQYFGPGTRLLVL.

The genes are TRBV19 and TRBJ1-2, with 10 positions matching TRBD1. The V gene's germline CDR1 is LNHDA and CDR2 SQIVND (reference sequence). This CDR3 contains 18 residues. V shed 6 bases and J 0 bases; nucleotides not matched to a gene: 13. The DNA of the CDR3 is TGTGCCAGTAGAAAGACCGGGACAGGGGTCATAGCTAACTATGGCTACACCTTC. As protein: CASRKTGTGVIANYGYTF.

CDR3 nucleotide sequence: TGCGCCAGCAGTGAGTCACGGGATACGCAGTATTTT. It encodes CASSESRDTQYF. This rearrangement joins TRBV10-1 to TRBJ2-3; D is uncertain. The ends were cut back, 0 bases at V and 6 bases at J, with 4 bases in the middle. There are 12 residues in the CDR3. CDR1 is WNHNN, CDR2 SYGVQD, per germline (reference sequence).

The chain links TRBV5-1 to TRBJ1-4; no reliable D call. Germline V CDR1 and CDR2: SGHRS, YFSETQ. V was trimmed by 0 bases and J by 1 base, leaving 7 bases between them. This CDR3 has 15 amino acids. The DNA for the CDR3 is TGCGCCAGCAGCTTGGTGGGAATAACTAATGAAAAACTGTTTTTT. Translated: CASSLVGITNEKLFF.

The chain joins TRBV5-1 to TRBJ1-1; 8 bases match TRBD1. This CDR3 contains 15 residues. V lost 4 bases to trimming and J lost 4 bases; unmatched junction nucleotides: 9. Looked up from germline, CDR1 is SGHRS and CDR2 is YFSETQ. The CDR3 protein is CASSVETGVVTEAFF. In nucleotides, the CDR3 is TGCGCCAGCAGCGTAGAGACAGGGGTCGTCACTGAAGCTTTCTTT.